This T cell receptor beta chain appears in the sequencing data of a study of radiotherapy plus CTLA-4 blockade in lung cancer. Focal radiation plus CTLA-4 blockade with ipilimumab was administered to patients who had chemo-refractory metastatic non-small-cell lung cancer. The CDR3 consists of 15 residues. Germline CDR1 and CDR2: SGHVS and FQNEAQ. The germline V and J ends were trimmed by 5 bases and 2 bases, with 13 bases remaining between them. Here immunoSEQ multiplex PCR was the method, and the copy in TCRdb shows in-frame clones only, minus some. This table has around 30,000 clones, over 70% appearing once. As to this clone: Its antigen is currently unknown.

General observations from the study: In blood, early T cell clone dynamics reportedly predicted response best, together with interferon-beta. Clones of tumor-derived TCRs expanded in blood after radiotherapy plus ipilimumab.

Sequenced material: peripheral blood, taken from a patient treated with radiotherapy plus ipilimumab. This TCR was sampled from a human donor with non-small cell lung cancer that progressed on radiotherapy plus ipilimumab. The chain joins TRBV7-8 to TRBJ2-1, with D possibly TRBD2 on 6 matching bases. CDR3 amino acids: CASSPRLDPYNEQFF. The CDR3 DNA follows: TGTGCCAGCAGCCCTCGACTAGACCCCTACAATGAGCAGTTCTTC.